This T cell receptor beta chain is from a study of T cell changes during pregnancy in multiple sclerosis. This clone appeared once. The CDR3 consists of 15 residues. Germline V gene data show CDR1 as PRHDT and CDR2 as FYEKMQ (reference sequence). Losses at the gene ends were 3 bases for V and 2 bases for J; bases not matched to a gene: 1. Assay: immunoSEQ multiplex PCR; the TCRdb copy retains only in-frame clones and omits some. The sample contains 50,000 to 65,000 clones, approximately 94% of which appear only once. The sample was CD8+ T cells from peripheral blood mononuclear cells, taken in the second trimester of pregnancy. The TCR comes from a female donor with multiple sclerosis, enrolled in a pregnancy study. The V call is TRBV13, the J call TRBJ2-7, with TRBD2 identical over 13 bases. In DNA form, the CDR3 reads TGTGCCAGCAGCTTGGGACTAGCGGGGACCTACGAGCAGTACTTC. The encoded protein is CASSLGLAGTYEQYF.